This T cell receptor (beta chain) was retrieved from a study of cytomegalovirus exposure and HLA in healthy donors. The germline CDR1 and CDR2 sequences are MNHEY and SMNVEV (reference sequence). The CDR3 runs 12 residues. Comment on this clone: Sequence at one end of the junction differs from germline and may be a read error.

PCR employed 60 Vbeta and 13 Jbeta primers. Data came from immunoSEQ multiplex PCR; TCRdb stores just in-frame clones and leaves some out. The profile covers 200,000 to 300,000 clones, with 84% appearing a single time and approximately 2% taken by the ten largest. This TCR was recovered from a woman in her 40s in good health and CMV-seropositive. The sample consisted of PBMCs. The chain couples TRBV27 to TRBJ2-7; no firm D call. The CDR3 DNA reads TGTGCCAGCTGTATTTGGGCCGTCCTTTGCTTCTTC. Its translation is CASCIWAVLCFF.